The 11 T cell receptor beta chains below were found in one sample sequenced in a study of blood T cell repertoires in COVID-19. Sequenced by immunoSEQ multiplex PCR; TCRdb stores in-frame clones only, minus some. The data contain 100,000 or so clones, 88% of them seen just once; the ten biggest clones take up around 5.4%. What was sequenced was peripheral blood. The receptors come from a human donor in a cohort sampled during active COVID-19.

The chain has TRBV6-4 and TRBJ1-6, with D perhaps matching TRBD1 (5 bases). Per the germline V gene, CDR1 is MRHNA and CDR2 is SNTAGT. V was shortened by 4 bases and J by 10 bases, with 11 bases between the two germline ends. The CDR3 loop spans 13 amino acids. The CDR3 sequence: CASSAGGNSPLHF. The CDR3 nucleotides read TGTGCCAGCAGTGCGGGGGGAAACTCACCCCTCCACTTT.

The CDR3 spells CASSPLLATQETQYF. The CDR3 DNA reads TGTGCCAGCTCACCACTGCTAGCGACCCAAGAGACCCAGTACTTC. The gene calls are TRBV18 and TRBJ2-5, with D possibly matching TRBD2 (6 bases). V lost 1 base to trimming and J lost 1 base, with 10 bases between them. This CDR3 spans 15 amino acids. Germline V gene lookup returns CDR1 KGHSH and CDR2 LQKENI. The variable domain in full, with the rest retrieved from reference TRBV18 and TRBJ2-5, is NAGVMQNPRHLVRRRGQEARLRCSPMKGHSHVYWYRQLPEEGLKFMVYLQKENIIDESGMPKERFSAEFPKEGPSILRIQQVVRGDSAAYFCASSPLLATQETQYFGPGTRLLVL.

The chain carries TRBV5-6 and TRBJ2-5, with D perhaps matching TRBD1 (6 bases). CDR1 SGHDT and CDR2 YYEEEE come from the germline V gene. V was shortened by 2 bases and J by 5 bases, with 16 bases between the two germline ends. This CDR3 has 15 amino acids. The CDR3 protein is CASSFGQGFSETQYF. Written as DNA, the CDR3 is TGTGCCAGCAGCTTCGGTCAGGGGTTTTCGGAGACCCAGTACTTC.

V is TRBV18 and J is TRBJ2-2; 11 bases align to TRBD1. V trimming: 1 base; J trimming: 3 bases; junction bases outside the gene matches: 1. Germline loops: CDR1 KGHSH, CDR2 LQKENI. CDR3 length: 16 amino acids. CDR3 bases: TGTGCCAGCTCACCACGGGGACAGGGGGACACCGGGGAGCTGTTTTTT. Translating gives CASSPRGQGDTGELFF.

The count of this clone is one. Its ends do not fully match the called genes, so a read error is possible. This CDR3 is also generated by other DNA sequences in the sample. V gene TRBV9 combines with J gene TRBJ1-5; D perhaps matches TRBD1 (5 bases). Germline lookup yields CDR1 SGDLS and CDR2 YYNGEE. The CDR3 sequence is 14 residues long. The CDR3 DNA reads TGTGCCAGCAGCGTAGACCTAGACAGTCAGCCTCAGCATTTT. Protein sequence: CASSVDLDSQPQHF. The whole variable domain, remainder taken from reference TRBV9 and TRBJ1-5, is DSGVTQTPKHLITATGQRVTLRCSPRSGDLSVYWYQQSLDQGLQFLIQYYNGEERAKGNILERFSAQQFPDLHSELNLSSLELGDSALYFCASSVDLDSQPQHFGDGTRLSIL.

The chain couples TRBV5-5 to TRBJ1-2; tentative D call: TRBD1 (6 bases). The CDR3 is 13 amino acids. The V end was cut by 0 bases, the J end by 4 bases, with 7 bases between. The germline V gene encodes CDR1 SGHKS and CDR2 YYEKEE (reference sequence). CDR3 region: CASSLARGYGYTF. CDR3 DNA sequence: TGTGCCAGCAGCTTGGCCAGGGGCTATGGCTACACCTTC.

This chain connects TRBV27 to TRBJ2-7; 7 bases map to TRBD1. V lost 5 bases to trimming and J lost 6 bases; unmatched junction nucleotides: 7. The CDR3 has 13 amino acids. From germline, CDR1 is MNHEY and CDR2 SMNVEV (reference sequence). The CDR3 protein is CASSADRAGEQYF. CDR3 nucleotide sequence: TGTGCCAGCAGTGCAGACAGGGCGGGCGAGCAGTACTTC.

The V call is TRBV5-8, the J call TRBJ1-4; D gene unclear. The V end lost 1 base, the J end lost 0 bases, and 10 bases lay between the germline ends. Germline-derived CDR1 and CDR2 are SGHTS and YDEGEE. The CDR3 consists of 16 residues. CDR3 nucleotide sequence: TGTGCCAGCAGCTTGTCTACAGCTACAACTAATGAAAAACTGTTTTTT. This gives the protein CASSLSTATTNEKLFF.

The chain recombines TRBV3-1 (or the pseudogene TRBV3-2) with TRBJ2-1; possibly TRBD2 for D (6 bases). The germline CDR1 and CDR2 sequences are LGHDT and YNNKEL (reference sequence). The germline V and J ends were trimmed by 2 bases and 12 bases, with 17 bases remaining between them. This CDR3 has 14 residues. This chain's CDR3 is CASSQLEGAGRQFF. CDR3 DNA sequence: TGTGCCAGCAGCCAACTAGAAGGTGCGGGACGGCAGTTCTTC.

This clone was picked up one time. CDR3 loop: CASSINDGTSYEQYF. CDR3 sequence (DNA): TGTGCCAGCAGCATAAACGACGGGACTAGTTACGAGCAGTACTTC. The chain uses TRBV21-1 and TRBJ2-7; the table calls TRBD2, which could not be checked here. TRBV21-1 is annotated as a pseudogene. CDR3 length: 15 residues.

This clone was detected only once. The chain has TRBV9 and TRBJ1-5; possibly TRBD1 for D (6 bases). The CDR3 loop spans 13 amino acids. From germline, CDR1 is SGDLS and CDR2 YYNGEE. The germline V and J ends were trimmed by 3 bases and 5 bases, with 9 bases remaining between them. Written as DNA, the CDR3 is TGTGCCAGCAGCGAGGGGGGGTATCAGCCCCAGCATTTT. It specifies CASSEGGYQPQHF. The full variable domain, in which reference TRBV9 and TRBJ1-5 provide the parts outside the CDR3, is DSGVTQTPKHLITATGQRVTLRCSPRSGDLSVYWYQQSLDQGLQFLIQYYNGEERAKGNILERFSAQQFPDLHSELNLSSLELGDSALYFCASSEGGYQPQHFGDGTRLSIL.